The source of this TCR beta chain is a study of T cell repertoires in cytomegalovirus infection. Study in general: Well-studied HLA-B-restricted CMV epitopes were used in the study alongside recently identified HLA-C-restricted ones.

This CDR3 is built from 12 residues. Trimming took 5 bases from V and 6 from J, leaving 8 bases between them. The study's findings and limits: The study found HLA-C-restricted CMV-specific TCR beta clonotypes dominating the ex vivo response.

TCRdb reanalysed the reads using MiXCR and keeps one entry per CDR3 protein. The table lists a few hundred thousand distinct CDR3 sequences, over 35% of them singletons. This clonotype showed up just a few times. The target antigen is unknown. The clonotype was recovered from a human donor in good health (CMV status not recorded). Some clones in this sample may be carry-over from other donors' samples. This sample comprised cultured PBMCs, obtained from culture after CMV antigen stimulation. The chain employs TRBV12-3 or TRBV12-4 and TRBJ2-1; D gene unclear. The CDR3 DNA reads TGTGCCAGCAGTCCCGGGCCCAATGAGCAGTTCTTC. This translates into CASSPGPNEQFF.